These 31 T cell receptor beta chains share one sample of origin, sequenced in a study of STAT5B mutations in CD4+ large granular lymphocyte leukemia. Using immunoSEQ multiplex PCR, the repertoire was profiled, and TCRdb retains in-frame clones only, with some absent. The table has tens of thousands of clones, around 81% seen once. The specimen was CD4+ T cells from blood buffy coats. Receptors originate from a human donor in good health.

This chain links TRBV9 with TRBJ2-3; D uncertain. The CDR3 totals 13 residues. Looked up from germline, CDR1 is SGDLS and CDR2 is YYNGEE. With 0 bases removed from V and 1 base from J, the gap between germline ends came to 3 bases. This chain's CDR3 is CASSVAGTDTQYF. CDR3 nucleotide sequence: TGTGCCAGCAGCGTAGCTGGCACAGATACGCAGTATTTT.

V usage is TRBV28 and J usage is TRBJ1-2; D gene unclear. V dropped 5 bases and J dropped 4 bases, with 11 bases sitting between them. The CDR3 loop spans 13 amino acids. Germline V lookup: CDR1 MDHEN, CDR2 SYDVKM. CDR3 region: CASSGNGVYGYTF. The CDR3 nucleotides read TGTGCCAGCAGTGGGAATGGGGTCTATGGCTACACCTTC.

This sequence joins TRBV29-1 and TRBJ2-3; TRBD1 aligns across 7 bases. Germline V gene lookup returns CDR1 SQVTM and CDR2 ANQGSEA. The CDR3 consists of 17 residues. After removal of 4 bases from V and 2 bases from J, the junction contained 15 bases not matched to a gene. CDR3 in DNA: TGCAGCGTTGGAGGGGGCTCGACATCCTCAAACACAGATACGCAGTATTTT. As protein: CSVGGGSTSSNTDTQYF.

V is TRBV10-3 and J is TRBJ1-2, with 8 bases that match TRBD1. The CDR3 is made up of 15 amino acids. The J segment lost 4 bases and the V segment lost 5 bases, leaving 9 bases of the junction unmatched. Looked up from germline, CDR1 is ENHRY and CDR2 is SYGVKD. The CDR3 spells CAISQLAGGAYGYTF. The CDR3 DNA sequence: TGTGCCATCAGTCAGTTGGCAGGGGGCGCCTATGGCTACACCTTC.

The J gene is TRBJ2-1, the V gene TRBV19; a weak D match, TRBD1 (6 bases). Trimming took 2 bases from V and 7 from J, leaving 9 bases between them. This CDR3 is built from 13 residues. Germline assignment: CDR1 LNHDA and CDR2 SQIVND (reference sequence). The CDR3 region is CASSITGLNEQFF. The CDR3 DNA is TGTGCCAGTAGTATAACAGGGCTTAATGAGCAGTTCTTC.

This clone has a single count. The CDR3 loop reads CASSSRQGGETQYF. Written as DNA, the CDR3 is TGTGCCAGCAGCTCGAGACAGGGGGGGGAGACCCAGTACTTC. The chain has TRBV7-2 and TRBJ2-5, with TRBD1 identical over 9 bases. In germline, CDR1 is SGHTA, CDR2 FQGNSA. V lost 4 bases and J lost 5; bases outside the gene matches: 5. The CDR3 totals 14 residues.

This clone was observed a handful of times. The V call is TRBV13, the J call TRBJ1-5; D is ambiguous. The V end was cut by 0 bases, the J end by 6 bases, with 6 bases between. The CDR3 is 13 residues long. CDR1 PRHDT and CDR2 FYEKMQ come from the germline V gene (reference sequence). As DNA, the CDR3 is TGTGCCAGCAGCTTAGGTCGGGGTCAGCCCCAGCATTTT. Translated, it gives CASSLGRGQPQHF.

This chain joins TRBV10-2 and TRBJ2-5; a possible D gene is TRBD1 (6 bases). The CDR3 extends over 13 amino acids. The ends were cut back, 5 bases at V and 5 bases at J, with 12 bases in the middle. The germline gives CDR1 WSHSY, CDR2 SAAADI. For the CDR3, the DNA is TGCGCCAGCAGTTGGGGCAGGGGTGAGACCCAGTACTTC. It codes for CASSWGRGETQYF.

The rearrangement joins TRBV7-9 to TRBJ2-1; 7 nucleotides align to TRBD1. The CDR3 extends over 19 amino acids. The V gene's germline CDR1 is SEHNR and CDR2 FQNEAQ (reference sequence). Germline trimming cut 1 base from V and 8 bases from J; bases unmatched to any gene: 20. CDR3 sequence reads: CASSLVIRLGGPFRDEQFF. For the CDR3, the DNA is TGTGCCAGCAGCTTAGTAATAAGGTTAGGGGGCCCCTTCCGGGATGAGCAGTTCTTC.

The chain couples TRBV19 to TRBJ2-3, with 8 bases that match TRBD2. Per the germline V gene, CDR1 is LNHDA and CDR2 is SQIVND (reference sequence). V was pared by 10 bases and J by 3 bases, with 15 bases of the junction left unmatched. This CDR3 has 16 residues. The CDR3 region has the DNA TGTGCCACCTCCTCGAGAGTAGCGGGACTAACAGATACGCAGTATTTT. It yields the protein CATSSRVAGLTDTQYF.

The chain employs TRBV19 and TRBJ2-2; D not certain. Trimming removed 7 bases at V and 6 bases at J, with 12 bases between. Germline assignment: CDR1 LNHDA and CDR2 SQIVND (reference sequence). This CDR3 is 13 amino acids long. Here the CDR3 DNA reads TGTGCCAGTACCAGCCTCCCCGCCGGGGAGCTGTTTTTT. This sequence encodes CASTSLPAGELFF.

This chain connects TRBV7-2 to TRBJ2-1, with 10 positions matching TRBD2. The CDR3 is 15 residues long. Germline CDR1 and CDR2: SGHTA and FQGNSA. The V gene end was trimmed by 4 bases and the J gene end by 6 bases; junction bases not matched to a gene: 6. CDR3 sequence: CASSSQREGLNEQFF. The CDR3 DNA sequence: TGTGCCAGCAGCTCTCAGCGGGAGGGCCTCAATGAGCAGTTCTTC.

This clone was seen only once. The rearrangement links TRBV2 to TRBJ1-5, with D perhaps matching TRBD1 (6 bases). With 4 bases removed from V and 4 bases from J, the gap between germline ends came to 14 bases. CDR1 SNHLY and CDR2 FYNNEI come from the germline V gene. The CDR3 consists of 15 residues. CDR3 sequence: CASSGGGLGNQPQHF. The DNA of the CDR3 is TGTGCCAGCAGTGGCGGGGGCCTAGGTAATCAGCCCCAGCATTTT.

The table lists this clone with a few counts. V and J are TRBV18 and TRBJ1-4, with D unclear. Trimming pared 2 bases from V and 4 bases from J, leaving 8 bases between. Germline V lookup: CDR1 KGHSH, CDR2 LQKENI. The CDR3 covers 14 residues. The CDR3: CASSPAGSNEKLFF. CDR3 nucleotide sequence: TGTGCCAGCTCACCAGCGGGGAGTAATGAAAAACTGTTTTTT.

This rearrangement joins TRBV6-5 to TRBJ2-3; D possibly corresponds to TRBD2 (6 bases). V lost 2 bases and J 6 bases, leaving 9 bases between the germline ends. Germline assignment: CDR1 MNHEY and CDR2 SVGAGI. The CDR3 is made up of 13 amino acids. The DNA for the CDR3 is TGTGCCAGCAGTTACCCGGGAGCGGATACGCAGTATTTT. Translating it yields CASSYPGADTQYF.

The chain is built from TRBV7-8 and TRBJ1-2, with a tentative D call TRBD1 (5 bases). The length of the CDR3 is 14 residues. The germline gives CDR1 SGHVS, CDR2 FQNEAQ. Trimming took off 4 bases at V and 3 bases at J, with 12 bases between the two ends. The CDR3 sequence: CASSWTRAYYGYTF. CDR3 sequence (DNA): TGTGCCAGCAGCTGGACACGAGCGTACTATGGCTACACCTTC.

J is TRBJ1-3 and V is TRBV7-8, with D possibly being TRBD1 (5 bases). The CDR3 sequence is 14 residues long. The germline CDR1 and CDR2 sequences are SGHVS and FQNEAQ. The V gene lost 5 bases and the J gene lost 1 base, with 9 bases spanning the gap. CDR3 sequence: CASSPGGSGNTIYF. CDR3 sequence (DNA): TGTGCCAGCAGCCCCGGGGGATCTGGAAACACCATATATTTT. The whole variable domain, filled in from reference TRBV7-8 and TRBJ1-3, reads GAGVSQSPRYKVAKRGQDVALRCDPISGHVSLFWYQQALGQGPEFLTYFQNEAQLDKSGLPSDRFFAERPEGSVSTLKIQRTQQEDSAVYLCASSPGGSGNTIYFGEGSWLTVV.

CDR3 nucleotide sequence: TGTGCCAGCAGTATCACCAGGGATCGAGGCTACACCTTC. Amino acids: CASSITRDRGYTF. The V and J genes are TRBV28 and TRBJ1-2; the D gene is possibly TRBD1 (5 bases). V lost 5 bases to trimming and J lost 8 bases, with 15 bases between them. Per the germline V gene, CDR1 is MDHEN and CDR2 is SYDVKM. This CDR3 contains 13 residues.

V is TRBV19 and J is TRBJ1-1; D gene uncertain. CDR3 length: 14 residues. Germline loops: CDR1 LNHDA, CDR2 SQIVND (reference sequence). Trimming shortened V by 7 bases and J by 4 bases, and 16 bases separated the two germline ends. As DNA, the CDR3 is TGTGCCAGTACCCCAAGAAGGGAGAGCACTGAAGCTTTCTTT. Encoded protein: CASTPRRESTEAFF.

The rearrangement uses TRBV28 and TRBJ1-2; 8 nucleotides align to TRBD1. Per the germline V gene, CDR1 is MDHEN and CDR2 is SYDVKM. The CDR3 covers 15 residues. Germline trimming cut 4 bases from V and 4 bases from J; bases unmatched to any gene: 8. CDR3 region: CASSSTQGAAYGYTF. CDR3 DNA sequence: TGTGCCAGCAGTTCAACGCAGGGGGCGGCCTATGGCTACACCTTC.

The CDR3 DNA reads as TGTGCCAGCAGTAACTACGAGCAGTACTTC. Protein sequence: CASSNYEQYF. The chain recombines TRBV6-6 with TRBJ2-7; D call uncertain. The germline V and J ends were trimmed by 5 bases and 3 bases, with 2 bases remaining between them. From germline, CDR1 is MNHNY and CDR2 SVGAGI (reference sequence). This CDR3 spans 10 amino acids.

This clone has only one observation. The CDR3, as DNA: TGCGCCAGCAGCTTGGGGACCGGGACTAGCGGGGCCACCGGGGAGCTGTTTTTT. Protein: CASSLGTGTSGATGELFF. The gene calls are TRBV5-1 and TRBJ2-2; 13 bases line up with TRBD2. Germline CDR1 reads SGHRS; CDR2 reads YFSETQ. The V and J ends lost 0 bases and 4 bases, in that order; junction bases with no gene match: 6. The CDR3 covers 18 residues. Variable domain in full (rest from reference TRBV5-1 and TRBJ2-2): KAGVTQTPRYLIKTRGQQVTLSCSPISGHRSVSWYQQTPGQGLQFLFEYFSETQRNKGNFPGRFSGRQFSNSRSEMNVSTLELGDSALYLCASSLGTGTSGATGELFFGEGSRLTVL.

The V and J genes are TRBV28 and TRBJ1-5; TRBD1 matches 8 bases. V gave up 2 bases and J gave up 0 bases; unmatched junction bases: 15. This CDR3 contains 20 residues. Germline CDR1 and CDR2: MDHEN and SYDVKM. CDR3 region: CASSLKLGAGGGHSNQPQHF. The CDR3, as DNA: TGTGCCAGCAGTTTAAAGTTAGGGGCAGGGGGCGGACATAGCAATCAGCCCCAGCATTTT.

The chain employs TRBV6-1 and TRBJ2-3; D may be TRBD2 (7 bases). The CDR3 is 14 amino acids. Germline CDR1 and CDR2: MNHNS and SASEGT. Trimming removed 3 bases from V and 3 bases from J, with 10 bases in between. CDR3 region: CASSDGGLTDTQYF. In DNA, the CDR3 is TGTGCCAGCAGTGACGGGGGGCTAACAGATACGCAGTATTTT.

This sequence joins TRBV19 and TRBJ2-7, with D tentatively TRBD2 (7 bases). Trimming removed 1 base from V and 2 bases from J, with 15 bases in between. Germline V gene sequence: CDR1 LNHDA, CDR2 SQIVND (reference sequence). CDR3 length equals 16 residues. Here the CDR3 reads CASSIGGASGAYEQYF. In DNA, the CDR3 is TGTGCCAGTAGTATAGGGGGGGCTAGCGGAGCCTACGAGCAGTACTTC.

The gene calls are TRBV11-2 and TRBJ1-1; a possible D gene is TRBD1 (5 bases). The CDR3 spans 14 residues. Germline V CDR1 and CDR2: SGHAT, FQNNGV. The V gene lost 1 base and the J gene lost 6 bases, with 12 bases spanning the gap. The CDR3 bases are TGTGCCAGCAGCTTAGCAGCGGGGGTCGCTGAAGCTTTCTTT. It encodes CASSLAAGVAEAFF.

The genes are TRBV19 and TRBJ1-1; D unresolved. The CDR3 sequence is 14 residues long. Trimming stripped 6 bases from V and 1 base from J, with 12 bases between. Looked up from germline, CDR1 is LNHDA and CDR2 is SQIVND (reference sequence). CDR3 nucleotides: TGTGCCAGTAGGACTGATTCCTGGAACACTGAAGCTTTCTTT. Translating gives CASRTDSWNTEAFF.

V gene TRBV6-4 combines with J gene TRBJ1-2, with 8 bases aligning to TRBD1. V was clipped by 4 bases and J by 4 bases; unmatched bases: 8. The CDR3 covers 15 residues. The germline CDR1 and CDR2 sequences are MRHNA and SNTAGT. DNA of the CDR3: TGTGCCAGCAGTGCGGGGGCAGGGGGCGGCTATGGCTACACCTTC. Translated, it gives CASSAGAGGGYGYTF.

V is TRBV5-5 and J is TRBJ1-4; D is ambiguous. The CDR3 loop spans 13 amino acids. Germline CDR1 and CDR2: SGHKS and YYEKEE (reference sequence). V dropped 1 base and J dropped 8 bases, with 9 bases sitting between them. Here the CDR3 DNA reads TGTGCCAGCAGCTTGAGTGCCATAGAAAAACTGTTTTTT. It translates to CASSLSAIEKLFF.

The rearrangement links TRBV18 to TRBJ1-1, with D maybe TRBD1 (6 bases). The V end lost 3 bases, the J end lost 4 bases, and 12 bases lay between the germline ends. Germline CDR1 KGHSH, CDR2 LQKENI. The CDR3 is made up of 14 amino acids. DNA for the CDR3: TGTGCCAGCTCACCTACAGGGATCGGCACTGAAGCTTTCTTT. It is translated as CASSPTGIGTEAFF.

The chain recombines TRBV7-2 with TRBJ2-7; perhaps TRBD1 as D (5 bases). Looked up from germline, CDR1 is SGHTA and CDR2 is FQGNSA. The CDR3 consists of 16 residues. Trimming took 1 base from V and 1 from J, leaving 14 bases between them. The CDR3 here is CASSLEPGIKSYEQYF. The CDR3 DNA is TGTGCCAGCAGCTTAGAGCCAGGGATCAAGTCCTACGAGCAGTACTTC.